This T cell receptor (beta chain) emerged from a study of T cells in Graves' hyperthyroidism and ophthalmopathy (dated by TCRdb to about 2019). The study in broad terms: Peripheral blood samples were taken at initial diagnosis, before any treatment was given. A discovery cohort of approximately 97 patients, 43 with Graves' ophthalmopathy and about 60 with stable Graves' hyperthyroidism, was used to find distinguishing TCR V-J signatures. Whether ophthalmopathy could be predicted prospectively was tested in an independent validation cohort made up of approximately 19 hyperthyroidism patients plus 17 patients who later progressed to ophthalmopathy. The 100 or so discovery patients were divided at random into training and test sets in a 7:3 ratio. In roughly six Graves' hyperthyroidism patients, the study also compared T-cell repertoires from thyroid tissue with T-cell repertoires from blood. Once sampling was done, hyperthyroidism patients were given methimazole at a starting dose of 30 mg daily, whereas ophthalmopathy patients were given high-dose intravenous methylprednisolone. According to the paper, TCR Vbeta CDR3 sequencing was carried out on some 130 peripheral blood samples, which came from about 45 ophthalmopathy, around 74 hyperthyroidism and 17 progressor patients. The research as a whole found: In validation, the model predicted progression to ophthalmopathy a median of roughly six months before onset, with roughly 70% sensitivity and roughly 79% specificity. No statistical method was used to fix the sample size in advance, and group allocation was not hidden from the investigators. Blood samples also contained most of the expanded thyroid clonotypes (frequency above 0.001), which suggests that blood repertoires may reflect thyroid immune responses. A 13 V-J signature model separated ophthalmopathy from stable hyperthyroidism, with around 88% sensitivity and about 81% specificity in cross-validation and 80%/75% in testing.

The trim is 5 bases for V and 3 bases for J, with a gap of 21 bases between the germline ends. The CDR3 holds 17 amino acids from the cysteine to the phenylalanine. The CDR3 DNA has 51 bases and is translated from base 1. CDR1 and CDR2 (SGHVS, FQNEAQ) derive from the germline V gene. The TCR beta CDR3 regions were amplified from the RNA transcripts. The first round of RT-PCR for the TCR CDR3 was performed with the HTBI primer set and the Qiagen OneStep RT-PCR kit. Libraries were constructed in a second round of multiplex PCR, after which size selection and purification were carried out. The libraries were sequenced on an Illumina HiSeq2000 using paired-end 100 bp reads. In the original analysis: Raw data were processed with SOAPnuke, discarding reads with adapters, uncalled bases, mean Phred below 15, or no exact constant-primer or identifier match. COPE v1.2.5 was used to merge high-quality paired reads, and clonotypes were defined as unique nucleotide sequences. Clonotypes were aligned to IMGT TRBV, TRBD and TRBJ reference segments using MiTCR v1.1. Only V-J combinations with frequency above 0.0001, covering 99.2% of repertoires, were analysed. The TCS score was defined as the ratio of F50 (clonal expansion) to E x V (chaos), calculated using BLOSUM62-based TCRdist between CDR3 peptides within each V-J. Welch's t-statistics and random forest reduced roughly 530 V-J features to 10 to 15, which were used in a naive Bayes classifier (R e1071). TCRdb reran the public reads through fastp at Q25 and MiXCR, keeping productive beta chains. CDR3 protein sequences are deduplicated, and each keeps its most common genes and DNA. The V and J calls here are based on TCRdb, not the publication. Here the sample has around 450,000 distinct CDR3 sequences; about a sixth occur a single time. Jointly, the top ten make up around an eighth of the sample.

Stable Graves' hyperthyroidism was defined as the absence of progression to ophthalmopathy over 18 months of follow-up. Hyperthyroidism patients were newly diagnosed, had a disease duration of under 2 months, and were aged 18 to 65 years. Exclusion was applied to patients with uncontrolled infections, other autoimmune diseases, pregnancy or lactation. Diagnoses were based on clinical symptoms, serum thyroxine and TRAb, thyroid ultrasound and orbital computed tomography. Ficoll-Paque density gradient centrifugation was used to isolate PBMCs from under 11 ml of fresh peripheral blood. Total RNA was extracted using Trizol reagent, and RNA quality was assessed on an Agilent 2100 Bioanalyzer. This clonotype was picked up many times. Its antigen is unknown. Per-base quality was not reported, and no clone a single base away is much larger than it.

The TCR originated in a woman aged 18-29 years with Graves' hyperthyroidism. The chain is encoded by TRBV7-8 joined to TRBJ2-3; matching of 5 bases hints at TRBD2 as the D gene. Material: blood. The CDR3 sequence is CASSGEPGMRWTDTQYF. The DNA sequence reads TGTGCCAGCAGCGGGGAGCCGGGGATGAGATGGACAGATACGCAGTATTTT.